This T cell receptor beta chain appears in the sequencing data of a study of chemoradiotherapy in HPV16-positive cancers. Here immunoSEQ multiplex PCR was the method, and the copy in TCRdb shows in-frame clones only, minus some. This sample yields around 30,000 clones, of which 70% to 90% are seen a single time; approximately 4.6% belongs to the top ten. The V gene's germline CDR1 is GTSNPN and CDR2 SVGIG (reference sequence). V gave up 2 bases and J gave up 4 bases, with 11 bases separating them. This CDR3 is 13 amino acids long. The origin of this receptor is a human donor with HPV-associated anogenital cancer. The material sequenced was blood, taken from a patient who underwent chemoradiotherapy. The gene calls are TRBV30 and TRBJ1-2, with D maybe TRBD1 (6 bases). In DNA, the CDR3 is TGTGCCTGGAGTCCAGGGGTAGTCTATGGCTACACCTTC. This sequence encodes CAWSPGVVYGYTF. The whole variable domain, filled in from reference TRBV30 and TRBJ1-2, reads SQTIHQWPATLVQPVGSPLSLECTVEGTSNPNLYWYRQAAGRGLQLLFYSVGIGQISSEVPQNLSASRPQDRQFILSSKKLLLSDSGFYLCAWSPGVVYGYTFGSGTRLTVV.